This TCR beta chain was identified during a study of cytotoxic CD8 clonotypes in ibrutinib-treated CLL. Assay: immunoSEQ multiplex PCR; the TCRdb copy retains only in-frame clones and omits some. Of over 130,000 clones listed, 70% to 90% were seen once; the top ten hold roughly 7.2%. The source of this sequence is a human donor with chronic lymphocytic leukemia. The sample consisted of PBMCs, taken after 36 months of ibrutinib treatment.

In DNA, the CDR3 is TGTGCCAGTAGTCTCGGATCTTTCTATGGCTACACCTTC. Amino acid sequence: CASSLGSFYGYTF. The rearrangement joins TRBV19 to TRBJ1-2, with D unclear. Germline CDR1 is LNHDA and CDR2 is SQIVND (reference sequence). The CDR3 runs 13 residues. With 5 bases removed from V and 4 bases from J, the gap between germline ends came to 11 bases.